The 5 T cell receptor beta chains below come from one sample, sequenced in a study of shared clonotypes between healthy human individuals. CD8 cells regarded as naive lacked CD45RO, were positively chosen for CCR7, and omitted terminally differentiated effector memory CD45RA+ cells. Some clones are missing from TCRdb's copy, which holds only in-frame ones; the method was immunoSEQ multiplex PCR. The sample lists about 680,000 clones, about 92% occurring once. Sample: naive CD8+ T cells sorted from blood. The receptors were sampled from a man aged 30 to 39 in good health.

The rearrangement joins TRBV9 to TRBJ1-2; 9 bases line up with TRBD1. The junction had 5 bases not matched to a gene; V was cut back by 6 bases and J by 8 bases. The CDR3 sequence is 12 residues long. Germline CDR1 SGDLS, CDR2 YYNGEE. CDR3 sequence (DNA): TGTGCCAGCACCCGACAGGGGGGCGGCTACACCTTC. It translates to CASTRQGGGYTF. Using reference TRBV9 and TRBJ1-2 for the parts outside the CDR3, the full variable domain is DSGVTQTPKHLITATGQRVTLRCSPRSGDLSVYWYQQSLDQGLQFLIQYYNGEERAKGNILERFSAQQFPDLHSELNLSSLELGDSALYFCASTRQGGGYTFGSGTRLTVV.

V and J are TRBV11-2 and TRBJ2-2; 8 bases are shared with TRBD1. The germline V gene has CDR1 SGHAT and CDR2 FQNNGV. The CDR3 consists of 16 residues. Germline trimming cut 5 bases from V and 1 base from J; bases unmatched to any gene: 6. CDR3 protein: CASSVAGTGNTGELFF. Here the CDR3 DNA reads TGTGCCAGCAGCGTGGCCGGGACAGGGAACACCGGGGAGCTGTTTTTT.

The chain carries TRBV7-2 and TRBJ2-7; 8 bases map to TRBD2. The J segment lost 0 bases and the V segment lost 5 bases, leaving 12 bases of the junction unmatched. CDR3 length equals 17 residues. The V gene's germline CDR1 is SGHTA and CDR2 FQGNSA. CDR3 DNA sequence: TGTGCCAGCAGCCCCGGGGCTTTAGCGGGAAACTCCTACGAGCAGTACTTC. It yields the protein CASSPGALAGNSYEQYF.

The chain has TRBV7-6 and TRBJ2-1, with no clear D. The CDR3 extends over 13 amino acids. V dropped 2 bases and J dropped 6 bases, with 8 bases sitting between them. The germline CDR1 and CDR2 sequences are SGHVS and FNYEAQ. The CDR3, as DNA: TGTGCCAGCAGCTTATTGTCTCCCAATGAGCAGTTCTTC. This codes for CASSLLSPNEQFF.

The chain recombines TRBV29-1 with TRBJ2-7; 10 bases align to TRBD1. Trimming cost V 5 bases and J 5 bases; bases outside gene matches: 9. Germline lookup yields CDR1 SQVTM and CDR2 ANQGSEA. The length of the CDR3 is 14 residues. This CDR3 is CSVLQGDRGHEQYF. Here the CDR3 DNA reads TGCAGCGTTTTACAAGGGGACAGGGGCCACGAGCAGTACTTC.